One sample yielded the 2 T cell receptor beta chains listed below, sequenced in a study of T-cell reconstitution after alpha-beta-depleted transplantation in children. The authors prepared the TCRbeta library with unique molecular identifiers. A single record per CDR3 protein comes from TCRdb applying MiXCR to the PCR reads. The sample has approximately 1,000,000 distinct CDR3 sequences; about 26% are singletons. The starting material was PBMCs, mostly from graft donor cells, obtained 360 days after TCRalphabeta/CD19-depleted stem cell transplant. The receptors were sampled from a boy younger than two who had a stem cell transplant for SCID, so the T cells may come from the graft donor.

The rearrangement joins TRBV7-9 to TRBJ1-5; no clear D gene. V was pared by 0 bases and J by 3 bases, with 9 bases between. The CDR3 runs to 15 residues. Per the germline V gene, CDR1 is SEHNR and CDR2 is FQNEAQ (reference sequence). The CDR3 DNA sequence: TGTGCCAGCAGCTTAGCCGGAGTGAACAATCAGCCCCAGCATTTT. Translating it yields CASSLAGVNNQPQHF.

CDR3 sequence: CASSSGLAHSSYEQYF. As DNA, the CDR3 is TGCGCCAGCAGCTCGGGACTAGCGCATAGCTCCTACGAGCAGTACTTC. The rearrangement joins TRBV5-1 to TRBJ2-7; TRBD2 agrees at 10 bases. The CDR3 is 16 amino acids. Germline-derived CDR1 and CDR2 are SGHRS and YFSETQ. V was clipped by 3 bases and J by 0 bases; unmatched bases: 6.